A single T cell receptor beta chain is shown here with its context. Its antigen remains unknown. Possible read error: a much larger clone is one base away. This specimen comes from a study of regulatory T cells in long-lasting Graves disease. Study-wide context: Antithyroid drugs had been given to newly diagnosed Graves' patients for under 3 months.

According to the study, TCR beta libraries were built with iRepertoire HTBI primers and CDR3-region Arm-PCR. TCRdb used MiXCR to reprocess the multiplex PCR reads, holding one entry per CDR3 protein. This repertoire shows about 240,000 distinct CDR3 sequences, 20% found once; its top ten account for over 11%. Study conclusions and caveats: Patients with persistent Graves' had lower TCR diversity than newly diagnosed patients.

As to time point: newly diagnosed GD, antithyroid drugs for less than 3 months. The TCR library was made from RNA extracted from PBMCs. It was by American Thyroid Association guidelines that Graves' disease was diagnosed. Trimming cost V 6 bases and J 0 bases, with 9 bases left between them. This CDR3 region has 13 residues. CDR1 is SGHTA, CDR2 FQGNSA, per germline. The receptor was isolated from a female donor with Graves disease. V gene TRBV7-2 combines with J gene TRBJ2-7; no reliable D call. The sample in question was peripheral blood mononuclear cells (PBMCs), obtained at new diagnosis, from a patient treated with antithyroid drugs. The CDR3: CASRPISSYEQYF. CDR3 coding DNA: TGTGCCAGCAGACCTATAAGCTCCTACGAGCAGTACTTC.